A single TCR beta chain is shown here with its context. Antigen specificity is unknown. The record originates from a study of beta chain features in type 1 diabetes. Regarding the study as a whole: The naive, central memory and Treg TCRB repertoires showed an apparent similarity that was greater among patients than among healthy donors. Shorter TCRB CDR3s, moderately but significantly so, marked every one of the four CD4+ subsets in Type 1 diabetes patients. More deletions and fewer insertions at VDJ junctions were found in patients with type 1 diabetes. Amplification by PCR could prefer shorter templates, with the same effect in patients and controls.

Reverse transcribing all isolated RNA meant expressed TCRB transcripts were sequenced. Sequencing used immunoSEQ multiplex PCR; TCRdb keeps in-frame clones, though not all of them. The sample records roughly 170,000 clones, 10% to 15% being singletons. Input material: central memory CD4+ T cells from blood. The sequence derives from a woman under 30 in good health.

For the CDR3, the DNA is TGCAGTGCTGGAGTATATGGCTACACCTTC. Translation gives CSAGVYGYTF. The chain combines TRBV20-1 with TRBJ1-2; D not certain. The CDR3 totals 10 residues. Germline V gives CDR1 DFQATT, CDR2 SNEGSKA (reference sequence). V was shortened by 5 bases and J by 5 bases, with 6 bases between the two germline ends.